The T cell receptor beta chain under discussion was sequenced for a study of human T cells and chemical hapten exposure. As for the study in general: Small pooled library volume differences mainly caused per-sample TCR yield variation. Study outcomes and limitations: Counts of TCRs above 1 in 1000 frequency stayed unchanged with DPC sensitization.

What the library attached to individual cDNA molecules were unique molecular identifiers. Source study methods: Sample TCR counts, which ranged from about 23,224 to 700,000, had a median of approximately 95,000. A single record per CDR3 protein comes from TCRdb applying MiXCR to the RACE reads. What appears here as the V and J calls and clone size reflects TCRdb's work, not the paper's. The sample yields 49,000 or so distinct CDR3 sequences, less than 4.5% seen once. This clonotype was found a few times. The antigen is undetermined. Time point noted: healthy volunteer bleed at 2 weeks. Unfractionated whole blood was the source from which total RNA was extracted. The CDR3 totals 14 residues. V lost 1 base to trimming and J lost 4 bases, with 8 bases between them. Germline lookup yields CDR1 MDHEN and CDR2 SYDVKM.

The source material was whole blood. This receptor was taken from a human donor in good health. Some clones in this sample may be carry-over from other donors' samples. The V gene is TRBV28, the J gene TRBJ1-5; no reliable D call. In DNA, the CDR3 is TGTGCCAGCAGTTTATACGGGTCGAATCAGCCCCAGCATTTT. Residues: CASSLYGSNQPQHF.